The sample holds many counts of the clone carrying this TCR beta chain. This sample is part of a study of blood T cell repertoires in COVID-19. The CDR3 totals 15 residues. V dropped 0 bases and J dropped 4 bases, with 13 bases sitting between them. Germline CDR1 is SGHTS and CDR2 is YDEGEE. Libraries were prepared by immunoSEQ multiplex PCR; TCRdb keeps only in-frame clonotypes and omits some of them. The profile shows 150,000 or so clones, about 80% of them singletons. The sequencing sample was made of peripheral blood. This sequence joins TRBV5-8 and TRBJ1-2; maybe TRBD1 (5 bases). This clonotype was sampled from a woman aged 60-75 years with acute or convalescent COVID-19. CDR3 region: CASSLVLGRGYGYTF. The CDR3 region has the DNA TGTGCCAGCAGCTTGGTTTTGGGGCGCGGCTATGGCTACACCTTC.